These T cell receptor beta chains were read from a single sample in a study of T cell clonotyping in hematopoietic cell transplantation. Method: immunoSEQ multiplex PCR; TCRdb's copy keeps in-frame clones and lacks some. The table lists over 10,000 clones, around four fifths of them singletons. Sequencing used peripheral blood mononuclear cells, obtained before stem cell transplant. These receptors originate from a man in his 60s with acute myeloid leukemia. Some clones in this sample may be carry-over from other donors' samples. CDR3s include the opening cysteine and the closing phenylalanine or tryptophan. The order of the fields is D gene, V gene, J gene, clone size, CDR3 protein, CDR3 DNA. The D gene is left open where the match is weak. The size field is filled for only some rows; it gives once, few, many or a size class.

TRBD1,TRBV6-4,TRBJ2-7,NA,CASSDTDREDSYEQYF,TGTGCCAGCAGTGACACGGACAGGGAGGACTCCTACGAGCAGTACTTC
NA,TRBV19,TRBJ2-6,NA,CASSIVGANVLTF,TGTGCCAGTAGTATAGTTGGGGCCAACGTCCTGACTTTC
NA,TRBV4-1,TRBJ1-4,NA,CASSPIRPDEKLFF,TGCGCCAGCAGCCCAATCCGTCCGGACGAAAAACTGTTTTTT
NA,TRBV29-1,TRBJ2-5,NA,CSVDGPLIRETQYF,TGCAGCGTTGATGGACCCCTAATACGGGAGACCCAGTACTTC
NA,TRBV15,TRBJ1-5,NA,CATSRGFQAVTQPQHF,TGTGCCACCAGCAGAGGCTTTCAGGCGGTGACTCAGCCCCAGCATTTT
TRBD2,TRBV4-2,TRBJ2-3,few,CASSQPRTSGDTQYF,TGTGCCAGCAGCCAACCTCGGACTAGCGGAGATACGCAGTATTTT
NA,TRBV18,TRBJ1-1,NA,CASSPSSGLNTEAFF,TGTGCCAGCTCACCATCGTCGGGGTTAAACACTGAAGCTTTCTTT
NA,TRBV5-1,TRBJ1-4,NA,CASSLGGYTYEKLFF,TGCGCCAGCAGCTTGGGGGGCTACACCTATGAAAAACTGTTTTTT
TRBD2,TRBV13,TRBJ2-7,NA,CASSLYSGGYEQYF,TGTGCCAGCAGCTTATATAGCGGGGGGTACGAGCAGTACTTC
NA,TRBV15,TRBJ1-5,NA,CATSSLEWSGISNQPQHF,TGTGCCACCAGCAGCCTGGAATGGAGCGGAATTAGCAATCAGCCCCAGCATTTT
TRBD2,TRBV5-1,TRBJ2-3,NA,CASSRSGTSGGVSTDTQYF,TGCGCCAGCAGCCGATCCGGGACTAGCGGGGGGGTAAGCACAGATACGCAGTATTTT